This T cell receptor beta chain came from a study of glioma-infiltrating T cells after dendritic cell vaccination. Study information: Autologous tumor lysate-pulsed dendritic cell vaccination was given between the early 2000s and the early 2010s.

Findings of the study overall: Few patients contributed both blood and tumor specimens. Survival was not directly related to TCR clonality in these patients.

Trimming cost V 1 base and J 2 bases; bases outside gene matches: 1. The CDR3 totals 14 residues. Germline V CDR1 and CDR2: SGHRS, YFSETQ. Concerning this clone: Its antigen is currently unknown.

Amplification used 60 V beta primers and 13 J beta primers. TCRdb's copy holds only in-frame clones and misses some; the assay was immunoSEQ multiplex PCR. Among tens of thousands of clones, about four fifths were seen once, and the ten largest hold under 8%. The TCR comes from a human donor with glioblastoma. Sequences were derived from blood, sampled before dendritic cell vaccination. This chain links TRBV5-1 with TRBJ2-3; 7 positions agree with TRBD2. The CDR3 nucleotides read TGCGCCAGCAGCTTGACTAGCGACACAGATACGCAGTATTTT. It specifies CASSLTSDTDTQYF. Using reference TRBV5-1 and TRBJ2-3 for the parts outside the CDR3, the full variable domain is KAGVTQTPRYLIKTRGQQVTLSCSPISGHRSVSWYQQTPGQGLQFLFEYFSETQRNKGNFPGRFSGRQFSNSRSEMNVSTLELGDSALYLCASSLTSDTDTQYFGPGTRLTVL.